Listed below are T cell receptor beta chains from one sample, sequenced in a study of vaccination and CD4 T cells after COVID-19. Antigen specificity for these receptors is unknown. TCRdb recomputed calls from the PCR reads with MiXCR, one row per CDR3 protein. The sample records some 10,000 distinct CDR3 sequences, 46% being singletons. Sequenced: CD4+ T cells from blood, cultured in vitro. These TCRs come from a human donor who had recovered from COVID-19. Both conserved end residues are trimmed from each CDR3. Each record gives: V gene, J gene, CDR3 protein.

>TRBV12-5|TRBJ2-5
ASGPDRGTFKTQY
>TRBV7-9|TRBJ1-2
ASIPGQGNYGYT
>TRBV30|TRBJ2-7
AWSWRDRGLPEAYEQY
>TRBV7-2|TRBJ2-5
ASSPGLAGGGETQY
>TRBV7-2|TRBJ2-2
ASSFFSTNTGELF
>TRBV27|TRBJ2-7
ASSPESWGPFYEQY
>TRBV20-1|TRBJ2-2
SAANLGTGGILGELF
>TRBV6-1|TRBJ1-2
ASSRGGQRNYGYT
>TRBV2|TRBJ1-5
ASSFGRDSNQPQH
>TRBV19|TRBJ1-6
ASSMSGFSPLH
>TRBV18|TRBJ1-1
ASSPGTGRLNTEAF
>TRBV5-4|TRBJ2-3
ASSDEDTQY
>TRBV19|TRBJ1-2
ASSIARDNYGYT
>TRBV7-2|TRBJ2-2
ASSSAGQPNTGELF
>TRBV7-9|TRBJ1-4
ASSPRLGFTKLF
>TRBV5-4|TRBJ1-6
ASSLRQDSTSPLH
>TRBV6-1|TRBJ1-1
ASFGQTNTEAF
>TRBV11-3|TRBJ2-5
ASSSARSLETQY
>TRBV6-1|TRBJ2-7
ASSEYETGDYEQY
>TRBV25-1|TRBJ1-2
ASSNTNYGYT
>TRBV30|TRBJ2-5
AWSLDRKETQY
>TRBV5-4|TRBJ1-6
ASSFWAGPNNSPLH
>TRBV12-3/TRBV12-4|TRBJ1-1
ASSLGTFDTEAF
>TRBV2|TRBJ1-4
ASSGGAKSVEKLF
>TRBV4-3|TRBJ1-2
ASSLTLTGGVEGYT
>TRBV6-1|TRBJ1-6
ASSETPRANYSPLH
>TRBV19|TRBJ1-3
ASRNRDFSSGNTIY
>TRBV6-1|TRBJ1-2
ASSPQGANYGYT
>TRBV20-1|TRBJ1-1
SAMSGGQRNTEAF
>TRBV5-1|TRBJ1-2
ASSPGPSNYGYT
>TRBV12-3/TRBV12-4|TRBJ2-3
ASTLGTGYTDTQY
>TRBV5-8|TRBJ2-3
ASSILSGGTQY
>TRBV12-3/TRBV12-4|TRBJ1-2
ASSNDRGYRVYGYT
>TRBV19|TRBJ2-1
ATQYPGQGKDEQF
>TRBV4-2|TRBJ2-5
ASSQVKGVSETQY
>TRBV18|TRBJ2-3
ASSPGQGVDTQY
>TRBV6-5|TRBJ1-2
ASSYQGRSNYGYT
>TRBV30|TRBJ1-2
AWSVQGGESGGYT
>TRBV6-5|TRBJ1-2
ASSYLSMGGYT
>TRBV10-2|TRBJ1-1
ASRGQMNTEAF
>TRBV6-2/TRBV6-3|TRBJ1-1
ASSYLDTLNTEAF
>TRBV5-1|TRBJ1-2
ASSVAGGIGGYT
>TRBV30|TRBJ1-2
ATDLRGYT
>TRBV6-2/TRBV6-3|TRBJ2-1
ASSLRSYNEQF
>TRBV2|TRBJ1-2
ASRGQRSNYGYT
>TRBV11-2|TRBJ1-5
ASSLEPANQPQH
>TRBV2|TRBJ1-2
ASRLSQGTGYT
>TRBV11-3|TRBJ2-2
ASSPTSVNTGELF